Listed below are T cell receptor beta chains from one sample, sequenced in a study of CD8+CD57+ T cells in acquired aplastic anemia. From the reads, TCRdb called clonotypes with MiXCR, one entry per CDR3 protein. Of 95,000 to 150,000 distinct CDR3 sequences in the sample, under 60% are singletons; the top ten hold approximately 28%. The specimen was sorted CD4+, CD8+, or CD8+CD57+ T cells (not recorded which) from PBMCs. The receptors were gathered from a human donor with aplastic anemia. The CDR3 runs from the conserved cysteine through the conserved F or W. The D gene is left open where the match is weak. Expanded clones are given a class, and other clones once, few, many or no size at all.

CDR3nt,CDR3aa,d_gene,len,v_gene,j_gene,abundance
TGTGCCACCAGTGATAAGGGACTAGCGGGAGAGAGGGAGACCCAGTACTTC,CATSDKGLAGERETQYF,TRBD2,17,TRBV24-1,TRBJ2-5,-
TGTGCCAGCAGCGGTAGGCAGGGGACCCATGAGCAGTTCTTC,CASSGRQGTHEQFF,-,14,TRBV11-1,TRBJ2-1,-
TGTGCCAGCAGCTTAGACAATTCACCCCTCCACTTT,CASSLDNSPLHF,-,12,TRBV7-8,TRBJ1-6,-
TGTGCCAGCAGTCAGCACTCCGGCAATCAGCCCCAGCATTTT,CASSQHSGNQPQHF,-,14,TRBV12-3/TRBV12-4,TRBJ1-5,-
TGTGCCAGCAGCCGGGACAACAACTACGAGCAGTACTTC,CASSRDNNYEQYF,-,13,TRBV7-9,TRBJ2-7,-
TGTGCCAGCAGTTATGGGACAGGGGCTTACAATGAGCAGTTCTTC,CASSYGTGAYNEQFF,TRBD1,15,TRBV2,TRBJ2-1,-
TGTGCCAGCAGGTTAGACACAGGGGAAGAGACCCAGTACTTC,CASRLDTGEETQYF,TRBD1,14,TRBV12-3/TRBV12-4,TRBJ2-5,many
TGTGCCAGCAGCGTAAGACAGGGGGTAGAGACCCAGTACTTC,CASSVRQGVETQYF,TRBD1,14,TRBV9,TRBJ2-5,-
TGTGCCAGCAGCGGAGACAGGGGTCGTATTAGTGAGGCTGAAGCTTTCTTT,CASSGDRGRISEAEAFF,TRBD1,17,TRBV5-6,TRBJ1-1,many
TGCAGCGTTGAAGATGACGGGGGACAGGGTGCCACCGGGGAGCTGTTTTTT,CSVEDDGGQGATGELFF,TRBD1,17,TRBV29-1,TRBJ2-2,-
TGTGCCAGCTCCCCGCGGGGTTACTATGGCTACACCTTC,CASSPRGYYGYTF,-,13,TRBV25-1,TRBJ1-2,-
TGCAGTGCTACGGGGTTGTCCTACAATGAGCAGTTCTTC,CSATGLSYNEQFF,-,13,TRBV20-1,TRBJ2-1,-
TGCGCCAGCAGTGAGGCTAGGGACGAGCAGTACTTC,CASSEARDEQYF,-,12,TRBV10-2,TRBJ2-7,few
TGTGCCAGCAGAAACCAAGAGACCCAGTACTTC,CASRNQETQYF,-,11,TRBV12-3/TRBV12-4,TRBJ2-5,-
TGTGCCAGCAGTGAGAAATTGAGGGGGACCAAAAACATTCAGTACTTC,CASSEKLRGTKNIQYF,-,16,TRBV2,TRBJ2-4,many
TGTGCCGCCAGCGATTTGCTAGCGGGAGGGACAGATACGCAGTATTTT,CAASDLLAGGTDTQYF,TRBD2,16,TRBV24-1,TRBJ2-3,-